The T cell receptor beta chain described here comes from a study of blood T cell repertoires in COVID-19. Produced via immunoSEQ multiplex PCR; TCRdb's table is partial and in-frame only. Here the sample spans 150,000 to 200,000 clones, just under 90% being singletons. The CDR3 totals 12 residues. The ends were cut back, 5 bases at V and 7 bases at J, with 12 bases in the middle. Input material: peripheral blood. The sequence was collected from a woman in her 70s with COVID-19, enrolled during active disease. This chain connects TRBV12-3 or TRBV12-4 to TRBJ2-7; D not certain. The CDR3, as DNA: TGTGCCAGCAGTCCCAACTCCGCAGAGCAGTACTTC. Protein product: CASSPNSAEQYF.